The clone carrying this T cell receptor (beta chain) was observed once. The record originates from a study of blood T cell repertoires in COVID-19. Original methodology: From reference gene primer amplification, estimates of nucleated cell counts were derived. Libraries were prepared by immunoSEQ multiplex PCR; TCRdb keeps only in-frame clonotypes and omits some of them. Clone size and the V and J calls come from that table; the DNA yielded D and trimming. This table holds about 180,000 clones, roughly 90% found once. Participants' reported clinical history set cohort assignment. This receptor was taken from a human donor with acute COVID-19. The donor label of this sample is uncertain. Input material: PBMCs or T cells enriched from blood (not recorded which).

This chain's CDR3 is CASSVGTGGSNTIYF. CDR3 bases: TGTGCCAGCAGCGTCGGAACAGGGGGCAGCAACACCATATATTTT. This chain links TRBV9 with TRBJ1-3, with TRBD1 identical over 9 bases. Trimming cost V 2 bases and J 7 bases; bases outside gene matches: 7. This CDR3 is built from 15 residues. Germline CDR1 and CDR2: SGDLS and YYNGEE. Filled out from reference TRBV9 and TRBJ1-3, the complete variable domain reads DSGVTQTPKHLITATGQRVTLRCSPRSGDLSVYWYQQSLDQGLQFLIQYYNGEERAKGNILERFSAQQFPDLHSELNLSSLELGDSALYFCASSVGTGGSNTIYFGEGSWLTVV.